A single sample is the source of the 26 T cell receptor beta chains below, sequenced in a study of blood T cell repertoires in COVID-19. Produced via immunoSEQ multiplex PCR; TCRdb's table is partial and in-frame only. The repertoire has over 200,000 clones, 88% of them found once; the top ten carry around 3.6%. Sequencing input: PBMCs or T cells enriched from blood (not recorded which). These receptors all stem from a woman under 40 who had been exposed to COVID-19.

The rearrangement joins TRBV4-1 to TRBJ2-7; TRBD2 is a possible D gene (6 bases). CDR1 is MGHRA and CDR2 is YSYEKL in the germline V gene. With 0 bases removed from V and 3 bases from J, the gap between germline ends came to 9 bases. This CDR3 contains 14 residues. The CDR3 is CASSQDLGGYEQYF. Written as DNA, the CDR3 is TGCGCCAGCAGCCAAGATTTGGGGGGCTACGAGCAGTACTTC.

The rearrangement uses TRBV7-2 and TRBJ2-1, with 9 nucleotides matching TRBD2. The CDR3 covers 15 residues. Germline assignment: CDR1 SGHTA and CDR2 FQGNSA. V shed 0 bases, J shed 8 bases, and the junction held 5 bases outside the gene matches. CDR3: CASSLAGREGDEQFF. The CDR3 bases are TGTGCCAGCAGCTTAGCCGGGCGGGAGGGGGATGAGCAGTTCTTC.

CDR3 in amino acids: CASSPALADTSTDTQYF. The CDR3 DNA reads TGTGCCAGCAGCCCAGCCTTAGCGGATACTAGCACAGATACGCAGTATTTT. J is TRBJ2-3 and V is TRBV4-2; D perhaps matches TRBD2 (6 bases). Germline V gene data show CDR1 as LGHNA and CDR2 as YNFKEQ. There are 17 residues in the CDR3. V was pared by 4 bases and J by 0 bases, with 17 bases between.

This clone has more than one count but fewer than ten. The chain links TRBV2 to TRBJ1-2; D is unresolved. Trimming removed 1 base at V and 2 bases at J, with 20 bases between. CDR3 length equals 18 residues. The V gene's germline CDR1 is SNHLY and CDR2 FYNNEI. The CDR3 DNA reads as TGTGCCAGCAGTGAAGGCGGGGTAGCAGCAGCCGCGAACTATGGCTACACCTTC. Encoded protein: CASSEGGVAAAANYGYTF. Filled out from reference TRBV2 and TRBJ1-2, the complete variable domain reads EPEVTQTPSHQVTQMGQEVILRCVPISNHLYFYWYRQILGQKVEFLVSFYNNEISEKSEIFDDQFSVERPDGSNFTLKIRSTKLEDSAMYFCASSEGGVAAAANYGYTFGSGTRLTVV.

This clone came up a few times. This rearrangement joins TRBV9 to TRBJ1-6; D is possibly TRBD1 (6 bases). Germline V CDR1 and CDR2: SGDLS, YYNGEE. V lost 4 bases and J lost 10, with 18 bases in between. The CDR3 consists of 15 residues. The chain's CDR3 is CASSPGGQGISPLHF. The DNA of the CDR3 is TGTGCCAGCAGCCCGGGGGGGCAGGGGATCTCACCCCTCCACTTT.

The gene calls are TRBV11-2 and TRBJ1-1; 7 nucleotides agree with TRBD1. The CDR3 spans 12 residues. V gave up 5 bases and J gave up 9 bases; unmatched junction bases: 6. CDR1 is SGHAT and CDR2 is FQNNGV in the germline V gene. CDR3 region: CASSQRDSQAFF. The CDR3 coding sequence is TGTGCCAGCAGCCAAAGGGACAGCCAAGCTTTCTTT.

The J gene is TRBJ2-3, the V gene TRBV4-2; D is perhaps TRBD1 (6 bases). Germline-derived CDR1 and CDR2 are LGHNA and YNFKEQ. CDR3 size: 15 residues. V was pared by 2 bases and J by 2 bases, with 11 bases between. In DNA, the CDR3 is TGTGCCAGCAGCCAAACAGGGTTAGTCACAGATACGCAGTATTTT. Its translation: CASSQTGLVTDTQYF.

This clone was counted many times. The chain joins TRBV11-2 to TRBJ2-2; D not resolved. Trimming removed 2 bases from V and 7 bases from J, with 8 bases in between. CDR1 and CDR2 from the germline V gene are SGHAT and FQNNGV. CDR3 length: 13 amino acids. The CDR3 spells CASSLIAFGELFF. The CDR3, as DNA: TGTGCCAGCAGCTTAATAGCTTTCGGGGAGCTGTTTTTT. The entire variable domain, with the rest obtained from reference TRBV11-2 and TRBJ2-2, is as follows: EAGVAQSPRYKIIEKRQSVAFWCNPISGHATLYWYQQILGQGPKLLIQFQNNGVVDDSQLPKDRFSAERLKGVDSTLKIQPAKLEDSAVYLCASSLIAFGELFFGEGSRLTVL.

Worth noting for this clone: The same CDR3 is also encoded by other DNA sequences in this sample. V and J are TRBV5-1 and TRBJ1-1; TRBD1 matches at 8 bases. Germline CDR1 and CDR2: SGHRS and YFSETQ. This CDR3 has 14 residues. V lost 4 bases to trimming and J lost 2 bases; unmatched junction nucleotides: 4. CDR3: CASSRGQGNTEAFF. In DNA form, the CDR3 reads TGCGCCAGCAGCCGAGGACAGGGAAACACTGAAGCTTTCTTT.

CDR3 region: CASGTGQRNTEAFF. In DNA, the CDR3 is TGTGCCAGTGGGACGGGACAGAGGAACACTGAAGCTTTCTTT. The chain couples TRBV19 to TRBJ1-1; 7 positions agree with TRBD1. Germline trimming cut 8 bases from V and 1 base from J; bases unmatched to any gene: 7. CDR1 and CDR2 (germline): LNHDA, SQIVND (reference sequence). CDR3 length: 14 residues. Based on the CDR3 plus reference TRBV19 and TRBJ1-1, the full variable domain is DGGITQSPKYLFRKEGQNVTLSCEQNLNHDAMYWYRQDPGQGLRLIYYSQIVNDFQKGDIAEGYSVSREKKESFPLTVTSAQKNPTAFYLCASGTGQRNTEAFFGQGTRLTVV.

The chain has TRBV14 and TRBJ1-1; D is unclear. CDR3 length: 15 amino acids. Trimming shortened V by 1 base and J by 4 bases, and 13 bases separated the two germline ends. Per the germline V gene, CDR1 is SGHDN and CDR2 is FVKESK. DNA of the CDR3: TGTGCCAGCAGCCAAGTAAGAGGTTCGGGCACTGAAGCTTTCTTT. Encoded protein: CASSQVRGSGTEAFF.

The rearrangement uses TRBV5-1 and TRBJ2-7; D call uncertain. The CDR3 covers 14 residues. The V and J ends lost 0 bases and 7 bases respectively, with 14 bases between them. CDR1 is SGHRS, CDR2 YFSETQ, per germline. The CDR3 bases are TGCGCCAGCAGCTTGGTCCCCGCGGAGAAGGAGCAGTACTTC. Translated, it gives CASSLVPAEKEQYF. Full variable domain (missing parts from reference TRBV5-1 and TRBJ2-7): KAGVTQTPRYLIKTRGQQVTLSCSPISGHRSVSWYQQTPGQGLQFLFEYFSETQRNKGNFPGRFSGRQFSNSRSEMNVSTLELGDSALYLCASSLVPAEKEQYFGPGTRLTVT.

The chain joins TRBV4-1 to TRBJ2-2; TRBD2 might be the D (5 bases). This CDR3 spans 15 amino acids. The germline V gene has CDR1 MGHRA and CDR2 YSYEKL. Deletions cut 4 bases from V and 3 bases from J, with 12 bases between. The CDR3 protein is CASSRLAPDTGELFF. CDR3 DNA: TGCGCCAGCAGCCGCTTAGCGCCTGACACCGGGGAGCTGTTTTTT.

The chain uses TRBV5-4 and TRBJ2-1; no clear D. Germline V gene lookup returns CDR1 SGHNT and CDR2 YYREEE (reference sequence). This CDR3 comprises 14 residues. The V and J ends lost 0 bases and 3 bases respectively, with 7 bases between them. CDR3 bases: TGTGCCAGCAGCTTGGGTACGGGCTACAATGAGCAGTTCTTC. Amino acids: CASSLGTGYNEQFF.

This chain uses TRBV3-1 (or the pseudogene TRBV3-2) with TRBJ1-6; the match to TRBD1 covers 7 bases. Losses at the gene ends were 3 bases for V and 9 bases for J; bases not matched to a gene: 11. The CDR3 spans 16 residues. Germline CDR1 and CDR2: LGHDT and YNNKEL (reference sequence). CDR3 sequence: CASSQEPGQLGSPLHF. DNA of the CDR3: TGTGCCAGCAGCCAGGAACCGGGACAGCTCGGTTCACCCCTCCACTTT.

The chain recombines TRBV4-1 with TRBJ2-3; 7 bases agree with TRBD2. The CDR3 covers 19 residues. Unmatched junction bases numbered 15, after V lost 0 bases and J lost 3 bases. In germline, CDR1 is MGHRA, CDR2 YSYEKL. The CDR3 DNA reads TGCGCCAGCAGCCAAGATGGGGGGGTAAGCGGTATCGTAACAGATACGCAGTATTTT. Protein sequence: CASSQDGGVSGIVTDTQYF.

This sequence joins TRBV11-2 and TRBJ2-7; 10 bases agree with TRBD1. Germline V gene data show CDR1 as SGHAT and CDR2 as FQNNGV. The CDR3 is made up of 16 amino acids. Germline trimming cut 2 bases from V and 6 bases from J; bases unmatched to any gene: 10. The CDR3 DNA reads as TGTGCCAGCAGCTTAAGGCCCGGACAGGGGGTCTCCGAGCAGTACTTC. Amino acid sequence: CASSLRPGQGVSEQYF.

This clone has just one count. The CDR3 bases are TGTGCCAGGTACGGCGGGGGGCTCTACTATGGCTACACCTTC. Amino acids: CARYGGGLYYGYTF. The chain is built from TRBV19 and TRBJ1-2; perhaps TRBD1 as D (6 bases). CDR1 is LNHDA, CDR2 SQIVND, per germline (reference sequence). Trimming pared 9 bases from V and 3 bases from J, leaving 17 bases between. This CDR3 comprises 14 residues. The complete variable domain, with remaining parts taken from reference TRBV19 and TRBJ1-2, reads DGGITQSPKYLFRKEGQNVTLSCEQNLNHDAMYWYRQDPGQGLRLIYYSQIVNDFQKGDIAEGYSVSREKKESFPLTVTSAQKNPTAFYLCARYGGGLYYGYTFGSGTRLTVV.

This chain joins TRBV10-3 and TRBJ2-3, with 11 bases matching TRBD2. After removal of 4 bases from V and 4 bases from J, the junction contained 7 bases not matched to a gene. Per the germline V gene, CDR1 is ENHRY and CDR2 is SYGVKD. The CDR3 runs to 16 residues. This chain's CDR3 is CAISGPSGRPSDTQYF. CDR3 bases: TGTGCCATCAGTGGACCTAGCGGGAGGCCTTCAGATACGCAGTATTTT.

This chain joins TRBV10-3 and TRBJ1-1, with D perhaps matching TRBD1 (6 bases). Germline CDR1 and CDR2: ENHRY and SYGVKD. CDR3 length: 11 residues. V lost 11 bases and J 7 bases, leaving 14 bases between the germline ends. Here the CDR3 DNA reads TGTGCCGTCCGACAGGCTGATGAAGCTTTCTTT. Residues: CAVRQADEAFF.

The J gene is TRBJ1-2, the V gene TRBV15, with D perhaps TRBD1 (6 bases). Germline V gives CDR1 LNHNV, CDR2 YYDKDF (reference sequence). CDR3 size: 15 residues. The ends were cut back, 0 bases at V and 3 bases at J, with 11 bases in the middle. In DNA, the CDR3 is TGTGCCACCAGCAGAGATGCGGACAGCTACTATGGCTACACCTTC. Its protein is CATSRDADSYYGYTF.

CDR3 nucleotides: TGTGCCAGCAGCCCATATCTGGGACTAGCGGGAATGGGAGAGACCCAGTACTTC. Its protein product is CASSPYLGLAGMGETQYF. This chain uses TRBV11-2 with TRBJ2-5; 13 bases line up with TRBD2. The length of the CDR3 is 18 residues. Looked up from germline, CDR1 is SGHAT and CDR2 is FQNNGV. V was clipped by 5 bases and J by 4 bases; unmatched bases: 13.

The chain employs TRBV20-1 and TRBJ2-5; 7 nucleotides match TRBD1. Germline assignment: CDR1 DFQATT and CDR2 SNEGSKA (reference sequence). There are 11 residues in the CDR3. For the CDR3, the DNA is TGCCTGGGACAGCACCAAGAGACCCAGTACTTC. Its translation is CLGQHQETQYF.

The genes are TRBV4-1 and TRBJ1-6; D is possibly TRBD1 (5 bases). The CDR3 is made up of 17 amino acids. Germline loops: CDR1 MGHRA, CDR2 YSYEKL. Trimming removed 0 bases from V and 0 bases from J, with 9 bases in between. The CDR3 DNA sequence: TGCGCCAGCAGCCAAGACACCGACAGCTCCTATAATTCACCCCTCCACTTT. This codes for CASSQDTDSSYNSPLHF.

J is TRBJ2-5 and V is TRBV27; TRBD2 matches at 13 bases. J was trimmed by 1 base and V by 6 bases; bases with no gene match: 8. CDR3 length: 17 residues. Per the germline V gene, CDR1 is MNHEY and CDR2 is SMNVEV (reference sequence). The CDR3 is CASSLFGTSGAQETQYF. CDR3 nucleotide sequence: TGTGCCAGCAGCCTATTTGGGACTAGCGGGGCCCAAGAGACCCAGTACTTC.

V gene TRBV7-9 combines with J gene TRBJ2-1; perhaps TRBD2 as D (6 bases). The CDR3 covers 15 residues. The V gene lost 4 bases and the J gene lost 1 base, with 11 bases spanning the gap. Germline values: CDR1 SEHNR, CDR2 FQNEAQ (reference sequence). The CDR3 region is CASSSGRGSYNEQFF. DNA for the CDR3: TGTGCCAGCAGCTCCGGGCGGGGTTCCTACAATGAGCAGTTCTTC.